These 25 T cell receptor beta chains originate from one sample sequenced in a study of cytomegalovirus exposure and HLA in healthy donors. With 60 Vbeta and 13 Jbeta primers, the PCR was carried out. Profiling relied on immunoSEQ multiplex PCR, and the TCRdb table lists in-frame clones only, not all of them. Of 140,000 to 150,000 clones in the sample, roughly 77% were seen once. The sample was PBMCs. These receptors all stem from a male donor in good health and CMV-seronegative.

V and J are TRBV14 and TRBJ1-1; D remains unclear. The CDR3 is made up of 12 amino acids. Germline CDR1 is SGHDN and CDR2 is FVKESK. V shed 1 base and J shed 5 bases, with 5 bases lying between them. The CDR3 loop is CASSQVRTEAFF. CDR3 DNA: TGTGCCAGCAGCCAAGTTCGGACTGAAGCTTTCTTT.

This clone was counted between two and nine times. The chain uses TRBV6-1 and TRBJ2-5; D unclear. The V end was cut by 5 bases, the J end by 2 bases, with 9 bases between. The CDR3 has 13 amino acids. Germline lookup yields CDR1 MNHNS and CDR2 SASEGT. CDR3 bases: TGTGCCAGCAGTACTCGACAACAAGAGACCCAGTACTTC. Its translation: CASSTRQQETQYF.

This chain uses TRBV7-3 with TRBJ2-1; 10 bases agree with TRBD2. With V trimmed by 5 bases and J by 3 bases, 4 bases remained unmatched. The CDR3 is made up of 15 amino acids. Germline loops: CDR1 SGHTA, CDR2 FQGTGA. The CDR3 is CASSPGLAFYNEQFF. The CDR3 nucleotides read TGTGCCAGCAGCCCGGGACTAGCGTTCTACAATGAGCAGTTCTTC. Together with reference TRBV7-3 and TRBJ2-1, the CDR3 gives the full variable domain: GAGVSQTPSNKVTEKGKYVELRCDPISGHTALYWYRQSLGQGPEFLIYFQGTGAADDSGLPNDRFFAVRPEGSVSTLKIQRTERGDSAVYLCASSPGLAFYNEQFFGPGTRLTVL.

The genes are TRBV5-1 and TRBJ2-1, with D perhaps matching TRBD1 (7 bases). With 3 bases removed from V and 7 bases from J, the gap between germline ends came to 23 bases. The germline gives CDR1 SGHRS, CDR2 YFSETQ. The CDR3 covers 17 residues. The CDR3 reads CASSSLGGGAGMNEQFF. In nucleotides, the CDR3 is TGCGCCAGCAGCTCATTAGGAGGGGGCGCGGGGATGAATGAGCAGTTCTTC.

The chain employs TRBV4-2 and TRBJ1-1; D ambiguous. This CDR3 region has 15 residues. The V and J ends lost 0 bases and 0 bases respectively, with 8 bases between them. Per germline, CDR1 LGHNA and CDR2 YNFKEQ. The CDR3 nucleotides are TGTGCCAGCAGCCAAGAACACAGATTGAACACTGAAGCTTTCTTT. Its translation: CASSQEHRLNTEAFF.

This clone was seen a single time. The V call is TRBV11-2, the J call TRBJ1-1; TRBD1 aligns across 7 bases. The V segment lost 3 bases and the J segment 8 bases; nucleotides outside the gene matches: 3. The CDR3 runs to 12 residues. Germline loops: CDR1 SGHAT, CDR2 FQNNGV. CDR3 nucleotide sequence: TGTGCCAGCAGCTTTTTGACAGGGGAAGCTTTCTTT. Translated: CASSFLTGEAFF.

V usage is TRBV7-9 and J usage is TRBJ2-5; D possibly corresponds to TRBD1 (6 bases). Germline V gene data show CDR1 as SEHNR and CDR2 as FQNEAQ (reference sequence). V lost 2 bases to trimming and J lost 0 bases, with 16 bases between them. The CDR3 runs 17 residues. The CDR3 coding sequence is TGTGCCAGCAGCTTATCGATAACCAGGGGCTACCAAGAGACCCAGTACTTC. Its translation is CASSLSITRGYQETQYF.

This clone was recorded a few times. The chain employs TRBV6-5 and TRBJ2-7; TRBD2 might be the D (7 bases). The V and J ends lost 2 bases and 0 bases respectively, with 11 bases between them. This CDR3 region has 15 residues. Looked up from germline, CDR1 is MNHEY and CDR2 is SVGAGI. The CDR3 nucleotides are TGTGCCAGCAGTTACAGGGGGGGTAGCTCCTACGAGCAGTACTTC. Amino acids: CASSYRGGSSYEQYF.

This sequence joins TRBV5-1 and TRBJ1-5; D is uncertain. Germline V gene sequence: CDR1 SGHRS, CDR2 YFSETQ. The CDR3 has 13 amino acids. V shed 0 bases and J shed 3 bases, with 4 bases lying between them. The CDR3 region is CASSLDTNQPQHF. As DNA, the CDR3 is TGCGCCAGCAGCTTGGACACCAATCAGCCCCAGCATTTT.

The chain has TRBV25-1 and TRBJ2-3; TRBD2 agrees at 9 bases. Trimming cost V 5 bases and J 4 bases; bases outside gene matches: 10. CDR1 MGHDK and CDR2 SYGVNS come from the germline V gene. The CDR3 totals 16 residues. DNA for the CDR3: TGTGCCAGCAGTCCTTTGGCGGGAGGGCCGTCAGATACGCAGTATTTT. Its protein is CASSPLAGGPSDTQYF.

The chain couples TRBV4-1 to TRBJ2-7; no clear D. The CDR3 covers 15 residues. Germline CDR1 and CDR2: MGHRA and YSYEKL. V was cut by 0 bases and J by 0 bases, with 9 bases left in between. This CDR3 reads CASSQESPSSYEQYF. The CDR3 DNA reads TGCGCCAGCAGCCAAGAAAGTCCCAGCTCCTACGAGCAGTACTTC.

This clone was seen a few times. CDR3 sequence (DNA): TGTGCCAGCAGCTCTGGGGAGCTACAGGGGGCGCCGGCTGGGGCCAACGTCCTGACTTTC. It encodes CASSSGELQGAPAGANVLTF. V is TRBV21-1 and J is TRBJ2-6; the table's D call of TRBD1 was not tested on the DNA. TRBV21-1 is noted as a pseudogene. The CDR3 is 20 residues long.

The chain links TRBV10-1 to TRBJ2-1; the match to TRBD1 covers 9 bases. Trimming cost V 6 bases and J 6 bases; bases outside gene matches: 6. This CDR3 region has 14 residues. Germline CDR1 reads WNHNN; CDR2 reads SYGVQD (reference sequence). DNA of the CDR3: TGCGCCAGCAGCCCCGGGACAGGGAGCAATGAGCAGTTCTTC. Translation: CASSPGTGSNEQFF.

The chain couples TRBV6-5 to TRBJ2-3, with 14 bases matching TRBD2. This CDR3 is built from 15 residues. Germline V gene data show CDR1 as MNHEY and CDR2 as SVGAGI. The V and J ends lost 5 bases and 4 bases, in that order; junction bases with no gene match: 2. CDR3 DNA sequence: TGTGCCAGCAGTGGACTAGCGGGAGGCCCAGATACGCAGTATTTT. It encodes CASSGLAGGPDTQYF.

In this sample, this clone turned up once. The gene calls are TRBV27 and TRBJ2-3; 12 bases are shared with TRBD1. CDR3 size: 15 residues. Germline CDR1 MNHEY, CDR2 SMNVEV (reference sequence). The V segment lost 2 bases and the J segment 6 bases; nucleotides outside the gene matches: 3. In DNA, the CDR3 is TGTGCCAGCAGTTTAGGGACAGGGGGCAGTGATACGCAGTATTTT. Translation gives CASSLGTGGSDTQYF.

This chain uses TRBV11-2 with TRBJ1-1; no clear D. The CDR3 is 13 amino acids. The V gene's germline CDR1 is SGHAT and CDR2 FQNNGV. The V end lost 1 base, the J end lost 4 bases, and 7 bases lay between the germline ends. In nucleotides, the CDR3 is TGTGCCAGCAGCTTAGTTAGCCCCACTGAAGCTTTCTTT. This codes for CASSLVSPTEAFF.

This rearrangement joins TRBV16 to TRBJ2-7; tentatively, D is TRBD2 (5 bases). Between the trimmed V and J ends, which lost 3 bases and 3 bases, there was a span of 12 bases. Germline values: CDR1 KGHSY, CDR2 FQNENV. The CDR3 has 14 amino acids. DNA for the CDR3: TGTGCCAGCAGCCACGAGGGAACATTCTACGAGCAGTACTTC. Its protein product is CASSHEGTFYEQYF.

The chain uses TRBV7-3 and TRBJ1-1; D perhaps matches TRBD1 (6 bases). Trimming took 5 bases from V and 1 from J, leaving 17 bases between them. The CDR3 extends over 16 amino acids. Germline assignment: CDR1 SGHTA and CDR2 FQGTGA. The CDR3 here is CASSPVTGPGNTEAFF. CDR3 nucleotide sequence: TGTGCCAGCAGCCCCGTGACAGGTCCGGGGAACACTGAAGCTTTCTTT.

This sequence joins TRBV6-1 and TRBJ1-2, with 8 bases matching TRBD1. Trimming removed 4 bases from V and 4 bases from J; junction bases left unmatched: 8. Germline CDR1 MNHNS, CDR2 SASEGT. CDR3 size: 15 residues. Here the CDR3 reads CASSGNDRGGYGYTF. The CDR3 nucleotides read TGTGCCAGCAGTGGGAACGACAGGGGTGGCTATGGCTACACCTTC.

To note about this clone: One end of the junction does not line up with germline, which may come from a read error. This chain links TRBV7-8 with TRBJ2-3; 9 positions match TRBD2. The germline gives CDR1 SGHVS, CDR2 FQNEAQ. The CDR3 runs 12 residues. Here the CDR3 reads CASSLVAGGRSF. CDR3 nucleotide sequence: TGTGCCAGCAGCTTAGTTGCGGGGGGGCGGAGCTTT. Using reference TRBV7-8 and TRBJ2-3 for the parts outside the CDR3, the full variable domain is GAGVSQSPRYKVAKRGQDVALRCDPISGHVSLFWYQQALGQGPEFLTYFQNEAQLDKSGLPSDRFFAERPEGSVSTLKIQRTQQEDSAVYLCASSLVAGGRSFGPGTRLTVL.

The chain is built from TRBV19 and TRBJ2-7; TRBD1 might be the D (5 bases). V lost 0 bases, J lost 6 bases, and 15 bases lay in between. CDR1 is LNHDA, CDR2 SQIVND, per germline (reference sequence). The length of the CDR3 is 15 residues. The CDR3 is CASSIDPQAKAEQYF. Written as DNA, the CDR3 is TGTGCCAGTAGTATAGATCCACAGGCAAAGGCCGAGCAGTACTTC.

The chain is built from TRBV27 and TRBJ2-3, with TRBD1 matching 10 bases. The V segment lost 6 bases and the J segment 5 bases; nucleotides outside the gene matches: 5. Germline lookup yields CDR1 MNHEY and CDR2 SMNVEV (reference sequence). CDR3 size: 14 residues. The CDR3 loop reads CASSGQGEGDTQYF. CDR3 nucleotide sequence: TGTGCCAGCAGCGGACAGGGGGAGGGAGATACGCAGTATTTT.

This rearrangement joins TRBV6-6 to TRBJ2-3; D is perhaps TRBD1 (5 bases). The CDR3 runs to 14 residues. CDR1 and CDR2 from the germline V gene are MNHNY and SVGAGI (reference sequence). V was shortened by 7 bases and J by 7 bases, with 18 bases between the two germline ends. The CDR3 reads CASTPYGARNTQYF. In DNA, the CDR3 is TGTGCCAGCACCCCCTATGGGGCCCGAAATACGCAGTATTTT.

The V call is TRBV9, the J call TRBJ1-3; no clear D gene. V dropped 3 bases and J dropped 0 bases, with 22 bases sitting between them. The CDR3 loop spans 19 amino acids. From germline, CDR1 is SGDLS and CDR2 YYNGEE. The CDR3 DNA reads TGTGCCAGCAGCGGGAGAGGCAAGCAACTATCATCCTCTGGAAACACCATATATTTT. It specifies CASSGRGKQLSSSGNTIYF.

V is TRBV2 and J is TRBJ1-5; D possibly corresponds to TRBD1 (6 bases). The ends were cut back, 9 bases at V and 1 base at J, with 13 bases in the middle. The CDR3 is 14 amino acids. Germline V CDR1 and CDR2: SNHLY, FYNNEI. DNA of the CDR3: TGTGCCAGTCAGGGGAGAGGGAGCAATCAGCCCCAGCATTTT. This translates into CASQGRGSNQPQHF. The variable domain in full, completed from reference TRBV2 and TRBJ1-5, reads EPEVTQTPSHQVTQMGQEVILRCVPISNHLYFYWYRQILGQKVEFLVSFYNNEISEKSEIFDDQFSVERPDGSNFTLKIRSTKLEDSAMYFCASQGRGSNQPQHFGDGTRLSIL.